The 15 T cell receptor beta chains presented below share a single source sample, sequenced in a study of technical replicates of blood from a handful of donors. TCRdb's table, derived via immunoSEQ multiplex PCR, lists solely in-frame clones and lacks some. The table lists tens of thousands of clones, 91% of them singletons. Sequenced material: T cells isolated from PBMCs. These receptors were collected from a human donor in good health. Some clones in this sample may be carry-over from other donors' samples.

This chain uses TRBV4-3 with TRBJ1-1; possible D gene TRBD1, 5 bases. With 4 bases removed from V and 6 bases from J, the gap between germline ends came to 12 bases. CDR1 is LGHNA, CDR2 YSLEER, per germline. The CDR3 has 13 amino acids. The CDR3 is CASSLLEGAEAFF. The CDR3 DNA is TGCGCCAGCAGCCTCCTTGAAGGGGCTGAAGCTTTCTTT.

The CDR3 sequence is CASSEAGPEDTQYF. The DNA of the CDR3 is TGTGCCAGCAGTGAAGCGGGCCCTGAAGATACGCAGTATTTT. The chain couples TRBV6-1 to TRBJ2-3; D unclear. The V gene lost 0 bases and the J gene lost 5 bases, with 9 bases spanning the gap. Germline V gene data show CDR1 as MNHNS and CDR2 as SASEGT. The CDR3 length is 14 residues.

This clone came up once. The chain joins TRBV5-6 to TRBJ2-2; 9 bases align to TRBD2. The CDR3 covers 17 residues. The germline gives CDR1 SGHDT, CDR2 YYEEEE. V lost 0 bases, J lost 3 bases, and 6 bases stayed unmatched. The CDR3 bases are TGTGCCAGCAGCTTGGTCGCGGGAGGGCTGTACACCGGGGAGCTGTTTTTT. This translates into CASSLVAGGLYTGELFF. The full variable domain, its missing parts supplied by reference TRBV5-6 and TRBJ2-2, is DAGVTQSPTHLIKTRGQQVTLRCSPKSGHDTVSWYQQALGQGPQFIFQYYEEEERQRGNFPDRFSGHQFPNYSSELNVNALLLGDSALYLCASSLVAGGLYTGELFFGEGSRLTVL.

This chain connects TRBV6-5 to TRBJ2-3; 8 nucleotides line up with TRBD2. Germline V gives CDR1 MNHEY, CDR2 SVGAGI. V gave up 5 bases and J gave up 4 bases; unmatched junction bases: 8. The CDR3 totals 15 residues. CDR3 DNA: TGTGCCAGCAGTCCGCTTGGGACTAGGGCAGATACGCAGTATTTT. It encodes CASSPLGTRADTQYF.

This chain uses TRBV6-1 with TRBJ1-1; 12 bases are a match to TRBD1. The CDR3 totals 15 residues. J lost 3 bases, V lost 3 bases, and 2 bases had no gene match. The germline gives CDR1 MNHNS, CDR2 SASEGT. DNA of the CDR3: TGTGCCAGCAGTGAGGGACAGGGGGCAGACACTGAAGCTTTCTTT. Residues: CASSEGQGADTEAFF.

The chain recombines TRBV7-3 with TRBJ1-2, with 7 bases identical to TRBD1. V lost 2 bases, J lost 3 bases, and 6 bases stayed unmatched. The CDR3 contains 15 residues. Germline CDR1 SGHTA, CDR2 FQGTGA. The CDR3 coding sequence is TGTGCCAGCAGCTTAGCCGGGACAGAGGACTATGGCTACACCTTC. This codes for CASSLAGTEDYGYTF.

The rearrangement uses TRBV4-1 and TRBJ2-3, with 12 nucleotides matching TRBD2. Germline CDR1 and CDR2: MGHRA and YSYEKL. The J segment lost 3 bases and the V segment lost 5 bases, leaving 3 bases of the junction unmatched. The CDR3 totals 15 residues. The CDR3 DNA follows: TGCGCCAGCAGCGGACTAGCGGGACTTACAGATACGCAGTATTTT. Its protein product is CASSGLAGLTDTQYF.

The CDR3 sequence: CASSLGSSAETQYF. The CDR3 DNA follows: TGTGCCAGCAGCTTAGGGAGTAGCGCAGAGACCCAGTACTTC. The V and J genes are TRBV7-2 and TRBJ2-5; weak D call: TRBD2 (5 bases). V was cut by 1 base and J by 4 bases, with 10 bases left in between. The CDR3 runs to 14 residues. The germline gives CDR1 SGHTA, CDR2 FQGNSA.

The chain is built from TRBV9 and TRBJ2-3; 14 bases map to TRBD2. CDR1 and CDR2 (germline): SGDLS, YYNGEE. This CDR3 comprises 17 residues. V shed 4 bases, J shed 0 bases, and the junction held 4 bases outside the gene matches. Written as DNA, the CDR3 is TGTGCCAGCAGCTCCGGGACTAGCGGGAGCAGCACAGATACGCAGTATTTT. It yields the protein CASSSGTSGSSTDTQYF.

The rearrangement joins TRBV7-9 to TRBJ2-2, with D hard to call. Germline loops: CDR1 SEHNR, CDR2 FQNEAQ (reference sequence). The ends were cut back, 1 base at V and 0 bases at J, with 6 bases in the middle. The CDR3 runs to 15 residues. The CDR3 nucleotides are TGTGCCAGCAGCTTAGGCTCGGCGAACACCGGGGAGCTGTTTTTT. Translation gives CASSLGSANTGELFF.

V is TRBV6-5 and J is TRBJ2-1; no definite D call. In germline, CDR1 is MNHEY, CDR2 SVGAGI. Trimming left V 5 bases short and J 7 bases short, with 6 bases between. The length of the CDR3 is 11 residues. CDR3: CASSGSNEQFF. The DNA of the CDR3 is TGTGCCAGCAGTGGCTCAAATGAGCAGTTCTTC.

The chain employs TRBV27 and TRBJ2-5; D is undetermined. This CDR3 has 15 amino acids. The germline V gene encodes CDR1 MNHEY and CDR2 SMNVEV (reference sequence). Trimming pared 2 bases from V and 1 base from J, leaving 11 bases between. CDR3 nucleotides: TGTGCCAGCAGTTTAATCCCTAATAGCCAAGAGACCCAGTACTTC. This gives the protein CASSLIPNSQETQYF.

This rearrangement joins TRBV7-2 to TRBJ2-1; D is unclear. V lost 4 bases and J lost 2, with 15 bases in between. CDR1 is SGHTA, CDR2 FQGNSA, per germline. The CDR3 runs to 16 residues. In DNA form, the CDR3 reads TGTGCCAGCAGCTCCCTCCCAGTACCAGCCTACAATGAGCAGTTCTTC. Residues: CASSSLPVPAYNEQFF.

The chain is built from TRBV7-2 and TRBJ2-2, with 9 bases matching TRBD2. Trimming at V came to 7 bases and at J to 7 bases, leaving 13 bases not matched to a gene. Germline V gene sequence: CDR1 SGHTA, CDR2 FQGNSA. The length of the CDR3 is 16 residues. The CDR3 sequence is CASTGLIAGVIGELFF. The CDR3 DNA sequence: TGTGCCAGCACTGGCCTGATAGCGGGAGTTATCGGGGAGCTGTTTTTT.

The chain joins TRBV27 to TRBJ2-7; possible D gene TRBD1, 5 bases. This CDR3 region has 13 residues. The V end was cut by 6 bases, the J end by 5 bases, with 14 bases between. Germline CDR1 and CDR2: MNHEY and SMNVEV (reference sequence). The CDR3 DNA sequence: TGTGCCAGCAGCCACCTCGACAGCAACGAGCAGTACTTC. Translating it yields CASSHLDSNEQYF.